This T cell receptor (beta chain) stems from a study of control samples from healthy donors and cancer patients. This table comes from immunoSEQ multiplex PCR, and its TCRdb copy is limited to in-frame clones, with some not included. This table has about 250,000 clones, roughly four fifths appearing once. There are 14 residues in the CDR3. Germline values: CDR1 KGHSH, CDR2 LQKENI. V lost 0 bases, J lost 4 bases, and 9 bases lay in between. This receptor was identified in a woman aged 60-75 years with lung cancer. The chain has TRBV18 and TRBJ1-1, with D possibly being TRBD1 (5 bases). Sequenced input: PBMCs. The CDR3 DNA reads TGTGCCAGCTCACCACCTGGGCAGGGCACTGAAGCTTTCTTT. This encodes CASSPPGQGTEAFF. The complete variable domain, with remaining parts taken from reference TRBV18 and TRBJ1-1, reads NAGVMQNPRHLVRRRGQEARLRCSPMKGHSHVYWYRQLPEEGLKFMVYLQKENIIDESGMPKERFSAEFPKEGPSILRIQQVVRGDSAAYFCASSPPGQGTEAFFGQGTRLTVV.